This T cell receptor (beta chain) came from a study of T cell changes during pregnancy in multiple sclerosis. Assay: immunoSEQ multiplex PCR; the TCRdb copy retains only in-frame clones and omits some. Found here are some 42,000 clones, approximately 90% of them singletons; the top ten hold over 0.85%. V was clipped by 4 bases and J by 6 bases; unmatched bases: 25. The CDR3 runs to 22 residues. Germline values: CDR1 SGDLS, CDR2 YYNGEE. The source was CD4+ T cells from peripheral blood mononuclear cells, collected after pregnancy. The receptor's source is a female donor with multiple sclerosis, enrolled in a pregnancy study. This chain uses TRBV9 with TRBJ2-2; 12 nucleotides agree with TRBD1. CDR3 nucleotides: TGTGCCAGCAGCCCAACTAGTGCCCCCTTAGTTGGGGGACAGGGGGCCGCCGGGGAGCTGTTTTTT. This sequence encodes CASSPTSAPLVGGQGAAGELFF.